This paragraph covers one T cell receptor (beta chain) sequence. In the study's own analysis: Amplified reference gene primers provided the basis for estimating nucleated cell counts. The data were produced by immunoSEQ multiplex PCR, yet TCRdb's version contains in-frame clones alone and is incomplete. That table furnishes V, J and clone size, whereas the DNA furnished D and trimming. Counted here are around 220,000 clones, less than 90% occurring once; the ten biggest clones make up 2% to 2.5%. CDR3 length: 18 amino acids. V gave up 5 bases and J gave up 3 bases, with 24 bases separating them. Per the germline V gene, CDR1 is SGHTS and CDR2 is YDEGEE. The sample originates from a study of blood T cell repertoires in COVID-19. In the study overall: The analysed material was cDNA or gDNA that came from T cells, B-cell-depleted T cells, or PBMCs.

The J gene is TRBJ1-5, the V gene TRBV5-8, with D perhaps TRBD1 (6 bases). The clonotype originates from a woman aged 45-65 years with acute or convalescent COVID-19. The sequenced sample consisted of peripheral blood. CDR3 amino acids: CASSPTGSRAGFNQPQHF. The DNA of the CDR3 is TGTGCCAGCAGTCCGACAGGCAGCCGGGCAGGGTTCAATCAGCCCCAGCATTTT.